This T cell receptor (beta chain) is drawn from a study of blood T cell repertoires in COVID-19. For the study at large: Acute and convalescent COVID-19 specimens originated in the United States, Italy and Spain. T cells, B-cell-depleted T cells, or PBMCs supplied cDNA or gDNA.

This clone was observed a handful of times. Assay used: immunoSEQ multiplex PCR; TCRdb lists only in-frame clones, some missing. The sample includes tens of thousands of clones, 89% seen only once; the top ten take roughly 1.5%. CDR1 is MNHNY and CDR2 is SVGAGI in the germline V gene (reference sequence). This CDR3 region has 14 residues. V was clipped by 5 bases and J by 6 bases; unmatched bases: 10. The TCR originated in a man in his 60s with acute or convalescent COVID-19. Sample: peripheral blood. The rearrangement uses TRBV6-6 and TRBJ2-7; 7 bases are shared with TRBD1. In DNA, the CDR3 is TGTGCCAGCAGTCCGGGACAGTTAAACAGCGAGCAGTACTTC. Protein: CASSPGQLNSEQYF.